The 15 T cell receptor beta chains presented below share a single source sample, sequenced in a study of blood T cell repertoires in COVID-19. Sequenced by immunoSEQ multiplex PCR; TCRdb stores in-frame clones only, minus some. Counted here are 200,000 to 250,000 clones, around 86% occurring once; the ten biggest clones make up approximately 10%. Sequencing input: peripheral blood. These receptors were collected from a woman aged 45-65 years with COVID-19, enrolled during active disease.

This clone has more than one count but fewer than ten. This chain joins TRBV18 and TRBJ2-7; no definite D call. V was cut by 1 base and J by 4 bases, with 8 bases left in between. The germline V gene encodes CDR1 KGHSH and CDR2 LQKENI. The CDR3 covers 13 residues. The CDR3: CASSPLPGYEQYV. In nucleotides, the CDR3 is TGTGCCAGCTCACCACTCCCCGGTTACGAGCAGTACGTC.

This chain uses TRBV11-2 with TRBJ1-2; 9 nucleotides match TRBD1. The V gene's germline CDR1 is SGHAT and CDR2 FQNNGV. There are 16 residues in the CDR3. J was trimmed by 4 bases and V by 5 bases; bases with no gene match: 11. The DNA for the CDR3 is TGTGCCAGCAGCCTCCGGGACAGGGCCCCCCGCTATGGCTACACCTTC. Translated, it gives CASSLRDRAPRYGYTF.

The CDR3 DNA reads as TGTGCCAGCAGCCCGACAGGGGGTTTCTACAATGAGCAGTTCTTC. Residues: CASSPTGGFYNEQFF. The chain couples TRBV7-7 to TRBJ2-1; 9 bases fit TRBD1. The V and J ends lost 5 bases and 3 bases, in that order; junction bases with no gene match: 5. The CDR3 runs to 15 residues. Per the germline V gene, CDR1 is SSHAT and CDR2 is FNYEAQ (reference sequence).

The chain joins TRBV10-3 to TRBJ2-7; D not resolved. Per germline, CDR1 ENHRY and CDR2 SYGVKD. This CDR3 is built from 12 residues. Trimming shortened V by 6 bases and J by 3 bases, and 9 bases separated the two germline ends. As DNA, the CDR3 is TGTGCCATCAGCGACTTAAACTACGAGCAGTACTTC. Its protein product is CAISDLNYEQYF.

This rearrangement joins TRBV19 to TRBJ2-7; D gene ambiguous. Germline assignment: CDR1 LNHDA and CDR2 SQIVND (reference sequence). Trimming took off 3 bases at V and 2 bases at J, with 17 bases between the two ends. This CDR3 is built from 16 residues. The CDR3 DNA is TGTGCCAGTAGTATTGACGACCCGGGTAAGGCCTACGAGCAGTACTTC. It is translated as CASSIDDPGKAYEQYF.

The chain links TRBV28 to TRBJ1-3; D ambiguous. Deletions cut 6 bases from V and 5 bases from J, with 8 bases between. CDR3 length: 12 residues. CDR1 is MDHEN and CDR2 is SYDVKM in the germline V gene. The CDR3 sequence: CASSLLRNTIYF. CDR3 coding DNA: TGTGCCAGCAGCCTCCTCCGAAACACCATATATTTT.

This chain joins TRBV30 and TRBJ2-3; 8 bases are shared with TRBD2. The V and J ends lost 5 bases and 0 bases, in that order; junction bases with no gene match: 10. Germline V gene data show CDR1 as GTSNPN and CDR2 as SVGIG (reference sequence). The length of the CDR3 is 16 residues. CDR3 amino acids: CAWAPRRGASTDTQYF. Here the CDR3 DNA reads TGTGCCTGGGCCCCACGGCGGGGGGCAAGCACAGATACGCAGTATTTT.

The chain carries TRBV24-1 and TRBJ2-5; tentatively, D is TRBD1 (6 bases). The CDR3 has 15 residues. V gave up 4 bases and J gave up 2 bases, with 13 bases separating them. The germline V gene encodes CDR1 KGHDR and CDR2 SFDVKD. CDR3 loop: CATSDILTGQETQYF. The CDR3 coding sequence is TGTGCCACCAGTGACATCTTAACAGGGCAAGAGACCCAGTACTTC.

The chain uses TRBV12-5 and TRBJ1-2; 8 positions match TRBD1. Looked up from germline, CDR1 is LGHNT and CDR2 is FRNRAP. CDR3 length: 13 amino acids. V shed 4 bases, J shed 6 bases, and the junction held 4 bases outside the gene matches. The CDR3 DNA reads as TGTGCTAGTGGTTCGGACAGGGACGATGGCTACACCTTC. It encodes CASGSDRDDGYTF.

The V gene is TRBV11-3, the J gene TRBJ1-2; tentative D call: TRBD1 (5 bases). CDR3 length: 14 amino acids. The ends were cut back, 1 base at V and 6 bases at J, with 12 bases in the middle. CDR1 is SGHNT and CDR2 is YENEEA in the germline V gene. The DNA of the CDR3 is TGTGCCAGCAGCTTAGGATTGACAGAGGATGGCTACACCTTC. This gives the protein CASSLGLTEDGYTF.

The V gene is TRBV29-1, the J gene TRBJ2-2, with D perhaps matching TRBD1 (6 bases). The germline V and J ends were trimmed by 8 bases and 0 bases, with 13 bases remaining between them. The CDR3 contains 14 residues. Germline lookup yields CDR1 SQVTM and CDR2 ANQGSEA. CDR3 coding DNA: TGCAGCCCTTCTGGACAGTCGAACACCGGGGAGCTGTTTTTT. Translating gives CSPSGQSNTGELFF.

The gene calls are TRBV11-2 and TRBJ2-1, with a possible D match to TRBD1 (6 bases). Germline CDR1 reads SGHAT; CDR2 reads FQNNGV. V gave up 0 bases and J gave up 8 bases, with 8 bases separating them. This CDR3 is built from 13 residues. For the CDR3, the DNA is TGTGCCAGCAGCTTAGAAGGGGGATATGAGCAGTTCTTC. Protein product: CASSLEGGYEQFF.

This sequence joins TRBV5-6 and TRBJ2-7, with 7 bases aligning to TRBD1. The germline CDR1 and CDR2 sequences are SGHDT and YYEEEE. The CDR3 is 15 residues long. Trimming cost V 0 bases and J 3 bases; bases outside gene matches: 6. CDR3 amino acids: CASSLGDRDLYEQYF. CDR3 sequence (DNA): TGTGCCAGCAGCTTGGGTGACAGGGATCTCTACGAGCAGTACTTC.

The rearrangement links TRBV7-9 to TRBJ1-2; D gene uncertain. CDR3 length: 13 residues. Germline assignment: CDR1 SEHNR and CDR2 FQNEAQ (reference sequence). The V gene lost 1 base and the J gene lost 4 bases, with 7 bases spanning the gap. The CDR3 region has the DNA TGTGCCAGCAGCTTAGAGACAACCTATGGCTACACCTTC. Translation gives CASSLETTYGYTF. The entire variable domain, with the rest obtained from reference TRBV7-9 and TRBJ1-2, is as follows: DTGVSQNPRHKITKRGQNVTFRCDPISEHNRLYWYRQTLGQGPEFLTYFQNEAQLEKSRLLSDRFSAERPKGSFSTLEIQRTEQGDSAMYLCASSLETTYGYTFGSGTRLTVV.

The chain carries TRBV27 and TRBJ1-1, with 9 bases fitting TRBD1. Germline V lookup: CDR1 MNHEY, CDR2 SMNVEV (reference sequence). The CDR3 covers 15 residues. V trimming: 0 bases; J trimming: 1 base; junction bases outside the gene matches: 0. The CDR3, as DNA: TGTGCCAGCAGTTTATCACAGGGGGCGAACACTGAAGCTTTCTTT. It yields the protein CASSLSQGANTEAFF.